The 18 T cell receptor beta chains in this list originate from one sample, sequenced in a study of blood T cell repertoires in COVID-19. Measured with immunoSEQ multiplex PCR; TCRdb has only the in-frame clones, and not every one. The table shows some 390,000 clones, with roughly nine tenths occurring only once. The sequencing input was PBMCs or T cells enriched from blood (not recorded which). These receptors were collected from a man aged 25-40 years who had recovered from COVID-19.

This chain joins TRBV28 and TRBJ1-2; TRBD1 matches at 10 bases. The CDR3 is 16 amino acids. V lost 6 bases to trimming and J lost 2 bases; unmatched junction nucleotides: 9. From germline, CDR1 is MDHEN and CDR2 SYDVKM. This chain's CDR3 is CASSLPGTGVNYGYTF. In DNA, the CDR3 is TGTGCCAGCAGCCTCCCCGGGACAGGGGTAAACTATGGCTACACCTTC.

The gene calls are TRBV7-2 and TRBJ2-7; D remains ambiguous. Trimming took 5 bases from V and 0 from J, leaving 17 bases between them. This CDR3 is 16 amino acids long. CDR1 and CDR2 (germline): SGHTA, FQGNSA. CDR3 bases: TGTGCCAGCAGCCCGGGTCCCGGCCTCAGCTCCTACGAGCAGTACTTC. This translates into CASSPGPGLSSYEQYF. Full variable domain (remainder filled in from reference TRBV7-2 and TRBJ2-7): GAGVSQSPSNKVTEKGKDVELRCDPISGHTALYWYRQSLGQGLEFLIYFQGNSAPDKSGLPSDRFSAERTGGSVSTLTIQRTQQEDSAVYLCASSPGPGLSSYEQYFGPGTRLTVT.

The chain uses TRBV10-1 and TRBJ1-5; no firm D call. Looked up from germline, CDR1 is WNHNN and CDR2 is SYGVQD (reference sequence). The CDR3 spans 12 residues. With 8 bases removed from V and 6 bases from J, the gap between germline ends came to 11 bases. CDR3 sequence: CASSTGGQPQHF. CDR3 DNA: TGCGCCAGCTCTACCGGCGGTCAGCCCCAGCATTTT.

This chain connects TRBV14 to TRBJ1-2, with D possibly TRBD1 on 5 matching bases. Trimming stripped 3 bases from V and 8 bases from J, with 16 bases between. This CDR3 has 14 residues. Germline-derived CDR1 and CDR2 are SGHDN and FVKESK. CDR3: CASSQLGTLLGYTF. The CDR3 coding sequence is TGTGCCAGCAGCCAGCTAGGGACTTTGTTGGGCTACACCTTC. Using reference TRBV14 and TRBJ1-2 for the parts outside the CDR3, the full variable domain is EAGVTQFPSHSVIEKGQTVTLRCDPISGHDNLYWYRRVMGKEIKFLLHFVKESKQDESGMPNNRFLAERTGGTYSTLKVQPAELEDSGVYFCASSQLGTLLGYTFGSGTRLTVV.

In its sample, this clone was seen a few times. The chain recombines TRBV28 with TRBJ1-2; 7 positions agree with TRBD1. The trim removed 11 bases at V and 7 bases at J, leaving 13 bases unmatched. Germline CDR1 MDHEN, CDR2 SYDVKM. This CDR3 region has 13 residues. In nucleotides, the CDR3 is TGTGCCGGGTACTCCAGGACAGGATTTGGCTACACCTTC. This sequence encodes CAGYSRTGFGYTF.

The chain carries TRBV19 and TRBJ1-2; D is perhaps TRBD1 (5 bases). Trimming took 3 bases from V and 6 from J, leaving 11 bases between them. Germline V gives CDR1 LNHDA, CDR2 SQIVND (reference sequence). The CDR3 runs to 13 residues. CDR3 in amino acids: CASSIQGGDGYTF. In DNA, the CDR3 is TGTGCCAGTAGTATCCAGGGTGGGGATGGCTACACCTTC.

The CDR3 protein is CATSEETGLAGGYEQYF. CDR3 nucleotide sequence: TGTGCCACCAGCGAGGAGACGGGACTAGCGGGAGGTTACGAGCAGTACTTC. The chain joins TRBV15 to TRBJ2-7; 15 positions agree with TRBD2. The CDR3 length is 17 residues. J was trimmed by 4 bases and V by 5 bases; bases with no gene match: 9. Germline V gives CDR1 LNHNV, CDR2 YYDKDF (reference sequence).

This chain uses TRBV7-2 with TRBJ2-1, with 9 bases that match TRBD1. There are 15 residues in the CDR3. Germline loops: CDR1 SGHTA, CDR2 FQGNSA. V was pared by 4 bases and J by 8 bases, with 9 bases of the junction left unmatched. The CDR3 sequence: CASSSTGGAAYEQFF. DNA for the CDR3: TGTGCCAGCAGCTCGACAGGGGGGGCCGCATATGAGCAGTTCTTC.

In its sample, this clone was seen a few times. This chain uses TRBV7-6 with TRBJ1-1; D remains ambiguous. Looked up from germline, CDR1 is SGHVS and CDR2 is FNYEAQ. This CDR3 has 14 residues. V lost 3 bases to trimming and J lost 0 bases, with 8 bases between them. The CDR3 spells CASSFSRLNTEAFF. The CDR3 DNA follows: TGTGCCAGCAGCTTTTCCAGGCTGAACACTGAAGCTTTCTTT.

The CDR3 is CASSSGGSYNEQFF. For the CDR3, the DNA is TGTGCCAGTAGTTCGGGGGGCTCCTACAATGAGCAGTTCTTC. The chain carries TRBV19 and TRBJ2-1; 7 bases align to TRBD2. V was pared by 5 bases and J by 0 bases, with 1 base of the junction left unmatched. Per germline, CDR1 LNHDA and CDR2 SQIVND (reference sequence). CDR3 length equals 14 residues.

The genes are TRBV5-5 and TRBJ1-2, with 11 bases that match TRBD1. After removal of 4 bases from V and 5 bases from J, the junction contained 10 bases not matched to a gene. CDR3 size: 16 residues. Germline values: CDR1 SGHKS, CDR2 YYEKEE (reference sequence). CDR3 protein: CASSPRAGQGGYGYTF. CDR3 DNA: TGTGCCAGCAGCCCCCGAGCGGGACAGGGGGGATATGGCTACACCTTC.

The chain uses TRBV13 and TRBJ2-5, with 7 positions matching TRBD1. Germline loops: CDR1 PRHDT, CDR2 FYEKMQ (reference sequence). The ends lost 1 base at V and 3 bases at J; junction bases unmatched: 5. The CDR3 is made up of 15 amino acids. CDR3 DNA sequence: TGTGCCAGCAGCTTAGTAGGGACAGAGGAAGAGACCCAGTACTTC. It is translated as CASSLVGTEEETQYF.

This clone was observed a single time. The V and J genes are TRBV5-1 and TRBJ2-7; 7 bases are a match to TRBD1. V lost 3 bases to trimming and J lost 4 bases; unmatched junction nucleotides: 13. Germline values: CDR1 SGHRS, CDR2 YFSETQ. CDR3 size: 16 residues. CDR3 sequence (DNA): TGCGCCAGCAGCTCCGCATACAGGGGCCCTGAGTACGAGCAGTACTTC. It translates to CASSSAYRGPEYEQYF.

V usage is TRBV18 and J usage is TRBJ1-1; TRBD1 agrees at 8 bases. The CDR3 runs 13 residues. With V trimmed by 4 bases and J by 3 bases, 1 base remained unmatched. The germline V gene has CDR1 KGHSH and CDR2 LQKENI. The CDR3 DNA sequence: TGTGCCAGCTCACAGGACAGGGACACTGAAGCTTTCTTT. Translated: CASSQDRDTEAFF.

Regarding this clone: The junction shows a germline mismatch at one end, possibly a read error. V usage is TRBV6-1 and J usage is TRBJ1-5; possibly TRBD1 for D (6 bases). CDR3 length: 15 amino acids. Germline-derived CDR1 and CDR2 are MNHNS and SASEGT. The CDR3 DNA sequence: TGTGCCAGCAGTGAAGCCCCGGGGGGCAAGCAGCCCCAGCATTTT. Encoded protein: CASSEAPGGKQPQHF.

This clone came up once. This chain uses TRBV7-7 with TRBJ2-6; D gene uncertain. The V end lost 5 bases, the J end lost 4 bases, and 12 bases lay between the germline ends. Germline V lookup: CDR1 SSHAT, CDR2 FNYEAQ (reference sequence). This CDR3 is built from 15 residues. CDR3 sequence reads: CASSGGGAGANVLTF. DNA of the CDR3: TGTGCCAGCAGCGGTGGTGGAGCAGGGGCCAACGTCCTGACTTTC.

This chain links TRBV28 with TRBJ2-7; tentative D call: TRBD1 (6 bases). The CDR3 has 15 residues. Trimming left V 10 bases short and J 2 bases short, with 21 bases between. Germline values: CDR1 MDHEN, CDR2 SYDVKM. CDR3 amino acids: CATKPSGTIAYEQYF. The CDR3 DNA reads TGTGCCACTAAACCATCCGGGACAATCGCCTACGAGCAGTACTTC.

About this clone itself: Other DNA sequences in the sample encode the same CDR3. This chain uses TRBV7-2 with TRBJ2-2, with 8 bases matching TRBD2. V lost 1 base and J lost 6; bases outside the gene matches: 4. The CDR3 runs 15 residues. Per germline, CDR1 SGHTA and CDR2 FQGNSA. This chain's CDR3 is CASSLVSGSSGELFF. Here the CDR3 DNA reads TGTGCCAGCAGCTTAGTGAGCGGGAGTTCCGGGGAGCTGTTTTTT.